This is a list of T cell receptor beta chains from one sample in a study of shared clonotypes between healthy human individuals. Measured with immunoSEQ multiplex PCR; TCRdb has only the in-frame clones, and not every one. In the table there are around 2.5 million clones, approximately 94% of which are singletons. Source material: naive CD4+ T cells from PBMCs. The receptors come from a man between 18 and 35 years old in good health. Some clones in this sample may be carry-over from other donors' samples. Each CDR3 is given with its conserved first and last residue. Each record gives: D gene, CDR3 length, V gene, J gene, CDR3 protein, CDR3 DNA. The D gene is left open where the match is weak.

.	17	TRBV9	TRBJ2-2	CASSVGLAGVNTGELFF	TGTGCCAGCAGCGTAGGACTGGCGGGCGTCAACACCGGGGAGCTGTTTTTT
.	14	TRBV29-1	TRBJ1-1	CSVAGRLKATEAFF	TGCAGCGTTGCGGGACGTTTAAAGGCCACTGAAGCTTTCTTT
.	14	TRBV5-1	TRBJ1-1	CASSLMRMNTEAFF	TGCGCCAGCAGCTTGATGCGTATGAACACTGAAGCTTTCTTT
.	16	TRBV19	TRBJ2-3	CASSSPGGRDADTQYF	TGTGCCAGTAGTTCCCCCGGGGGGCGGGATGCAGATACGCAGTATTTT
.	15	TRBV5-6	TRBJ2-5	CASSLSGQVSETQYF	TGTGCCAGCAGCTTATCGGGACAAGTGAGCGAGACCCAGTACTTC
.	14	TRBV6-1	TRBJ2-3	CASSEGDAVDTQYF	TGTGCCAGCAGTGAAGGTGATGCAGTAGATACGCAGTATTTT
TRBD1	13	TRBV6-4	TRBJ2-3	CASRKAQGATQYF	TGTGCCAGCAGGAAGGCACAGGGGGCTACGCAGTATTTT
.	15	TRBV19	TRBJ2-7	CASSRLPGHSYEQYF	TGTGCCAGTAGCCGACTCCCGGGACACTCCTACGAGCAGTACTTC
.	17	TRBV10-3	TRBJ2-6	CAISESNRVSGANVLTF	TGTGCCATCAGTGAGTCGAACAGGGTGTCTGGGGCCAACGTCCTGACTTTC
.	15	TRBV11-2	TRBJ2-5	CASSLDLSKQETQYF	TGTGCCAGCAGCTTAGATCTCAGCAAGCAAGAGACCCAGTACTTC
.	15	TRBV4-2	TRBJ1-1	CASSQGAGMNTEAFF	TGTGCCAGCAGCCAGGGAGCCGGCATGAACACTGAAGCTTTCTTT
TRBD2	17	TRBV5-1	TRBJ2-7	CASSYLGTSGSEGEQYF	TGCGCCAGCAGCTACCTCGGGACTAGCGGGAGTGAAGGGGAGCAGTACTTC
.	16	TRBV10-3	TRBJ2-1	CAISDFQDSVRNEQFF	TGTGCCATCAGTGATTTCCAGGACAGCGTCAGGAATGAGCAGTTCTTC
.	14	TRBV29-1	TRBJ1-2	CSVAGHNSNYGYTF	TGCAGCGTTGCCGGACATAACTCTAACTATGGCTACACCTTC
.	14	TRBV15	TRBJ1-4	CATSRVQANEKLFF	TGTGCCACCAGCAGAGTCCAAGCTAATGAAAAACTGTTTTTT
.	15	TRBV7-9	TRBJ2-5	CASSPSGGRGGTQYF	TGTGCCAGCAGCCCCTCCGGTGGGCGAGGCGGGACCCAGTACTTC
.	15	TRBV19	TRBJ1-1	CASSTGTVMNTEAFF	TGTGCCAGTAGTACCGGGACGGTGATGAACACTGAAGCTTTCTTT
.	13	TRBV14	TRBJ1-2	CASSQGYNYGYTF	TGTGCCAGCAGCCAAGGGTATAACTATGGCTACACCTTC
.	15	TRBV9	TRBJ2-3	CASSVVADFTDTQYF	TGTGCCAGCAGCGTAGTAGCCGATTTCACAGATACGCAGTATTTT
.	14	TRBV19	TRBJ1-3	CASGTPGQGNTIYF	TGTGCCAGTGGCACTCCGGGACAAGGAAACACCATATATTTT
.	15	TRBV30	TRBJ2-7	CAGVSWGTPSYEQYF	TGTGCCGGAGTTTCGTGGGGGACACCATCCTACGAGCAGTACTTC
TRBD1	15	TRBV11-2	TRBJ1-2	CASSLTGQGNYGYTF	TGTGCCAGCAGCTTAACAGGACAGGGGAACTATGGCTACACCTTC
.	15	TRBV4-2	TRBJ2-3	CASSQDGQSTDTQYF	TGTGCCAGCAGCCAAGATGGCCAGAGCACAGATACGCAGTATTTT
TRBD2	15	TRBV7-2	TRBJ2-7	CASSSRSGGSYEQYF	TGTGCCAGCAGCTCCCGTTCGGGAGGGTCCTACGAGCAGTACTTC
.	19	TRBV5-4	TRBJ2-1	CASSTTGWRDLKNPNEQFF	TGTGCCAGCAGCACAACAGGGTGGCGAGATTTAAAAAACCCCAATGAGCAGTTCTTC
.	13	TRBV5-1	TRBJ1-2	CAVRRDPAYGYTF	TGCGCAGTGAGACGGGACCCGGCTTATGGCTACACCTTC
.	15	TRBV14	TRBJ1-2	CASSLIPGVGYGYTF	TGTGCCAGCAGCCTAATACCAGGTGTAGGGTATGGCTACACCTTC
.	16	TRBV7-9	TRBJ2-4	CASTKERTLAKNIQYF	TGTGCCAGCACCAAGGAAAGGACCCTAGCCAAAAACATTCAGTACTTC
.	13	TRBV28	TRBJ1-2	CASSPPFNYGYTF	TGTGCCAGCAGTCCCCCGTTTAACTATGGCTACACCTTC
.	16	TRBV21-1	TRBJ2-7	CASSKALPRTSYEQYF	TGTGCCAGCAGCAAAGCGCTCCCTCGGACGTCCTACGAGCAGTACTTC
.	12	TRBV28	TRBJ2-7	CASNDLLYEQYF	TGTGCCAGCAACGACTTGCTATACGAGCAGTACTTC
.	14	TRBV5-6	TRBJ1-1	CASSLVRGRGEAFF	TGTGCCAGCAGCTTGGTAAGGGGACGGGGTGAAGCTTTCTTT
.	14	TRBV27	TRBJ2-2	CASSVLTNTGELFF	TGTGCCAGCTCGGTACTAACAAACACCGGGGAGCTGTTTTTT
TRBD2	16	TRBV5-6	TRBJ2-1	CASSSKTSGTYNEQFF	TGTGCCAGCAGCAGTAAGACTAGCGGTACTTACAATGAGCAGTTCTTC
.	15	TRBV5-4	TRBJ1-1	CASSLWGLWNTEAFF	TGTGCCAGCAGCTTGTGGGGGCTGTGGAACACTGAAGCTTTCTTT